Included here is one T cell receptor (beta chain) sequence, with context. The antigen remains unidentified. This CDR3 is 13 amino acids long. The ends were cut back, 5 bases at V and 6 bases at J, with 13 bases in the middle. CDR1 and CDR2 from the germline V gene are MNHEY and SVGAGI. The data belong to a study of T cell responses to AZD1222 COVID-19 vaccine. Overall study: Investigators merged groups given second doses at roughly 4 or roughly 12 weeks.

General study results and limits: Most donors were white British and more were female, and clonal diversity was possibly underestimated. Unmutated regions of variants are reportedly targeted by nearly half of spike-specific TCRs. Spike-wide coverage was observed for vaccine-associated CD4 TCRs, with dominant responses at 160-218 and 743-854.

Using immunoSEQ multiplex PCR, the repertoire was profiled, and TCRdb retains in-frame clones only, with some absent. This sample carries fewer than 200,000 clones, roughly 88% of them seen once, and the ten largest clones take approximately 0.5%. This clonotype was obtained from an adult in good health. The rearrangement uses TRBV6-5 and TRBJ1-2, with D tentatively TRBD1 (6 bases). Specimen: peripheral blood, collected on day 0 of AZD1222 vaccination. DNA for the CDR3: TGTGCCAGCAGTCAAACAGGGATAAATGGCTACACCTTC. Protein product: CASSQTGINGYTF.